Listed here are 31 T cell receptor beta chains from one sample, sequenced in a study of blood T cell repertoires in COVID-19. Clones were read by immunoSEQ multiplex PCR, and TCRdb kept only the in-frame ones, dropping some. The sample includes 90,000 to 130,000 clones, around 83% of them seen just once. Sequencing input: peripheral blood. These receptors came from a man between 65 and 85 years old with acute or convalescent COVID-19.

This sequence joins TRBV4-1 and TRBJ2-6; weak D call: TRBD1 (6 bases). The CDR3 runs 19 residues. The V end was cut by 0 bases, the J end by 2 bases, with 17 bases between. Germline CDR1 and CDR2: MGHRA and YSYEKL. The DNA of the CDR3 is TGCGCCAGCAGCCAAGACCGGGCGACAGGCGATGCTGGGGCCAACGTCCTGACTTTC. Protein sequence: CASSQDRATGDAGANVLTF.

The gene calls are TRBV7-3 and TRBJ2-7; 14 bases are shared with TRBD2. Germline CDR1 reads SGHTA; CDR2 reads FQGTGA. This CDR3 is built from 16 residues. V dropped 3 bases and J dropped 4; count of bases not matched to a gene: 5. The CDR3 loop reads CASSLTGTSGRYEQYF. The CDR3, as DNA: TGTGCCAGCAGCTTGACCGGGACTAGCGGGAGATACGAGCAGTACTTC.

The genes are TRBV9 and TRBJ2-1, with TRBD2 matching 8 bases. The J segment lost 7 bases and the V segment lost 2 bases, leaving 14 bases of the junction unmatched. The V gene's germline CDR1 is SGDLS and CDR2 YYNGEE. The CDR3 runs 17 residues. Here the CDR3 DNA reads TGTGCCAGCAGCGTGACCTTGTCGGGGGGGCGCGGAAATGAGCAGTTCTTC. This encodes CASSVTLSGGRGNEQFF.

This clone was seen only once. DNA for the CDR3: TGTGCCAGCTCAGACTTGGGCAGGGGGATTTTGGGGGACACTGAAGCTTTCTTT. Translating it yields CASSDLGRGILGDTEAFF. J is TRBJ1-1 and V is TRBV28; TRBD1 matches at 7 bases. The junction had 21 bases not matched to a gene; V was cut back by 8 bases and J by 3 bases. This CDR3 spans 18 amino acids. Germline CDR1 and CDR2: MDHEN and SYDVKM.

This clone was counted only a few times. The chain is built from TRBV5-5 and TRBJ1-1, with a weak D call TRBD1 (6 bases). Germline V CDR1 and CDR2: SGHKS, YYEKEE (reference sequence). The V end lost 4 bases, the J end lost 4 bases, and 11 bases lay between the germline ends. This CDR3 is built from 13 residues. As DNA, the CDR3 is TGTGCCAGCAGCGTACAGGGTGTCACTGAAGCTTTCTTT. Translating it yields CASSVQGVTEAFF.

This chain links TRBV19 with TRBJ1-1, with 8 bases identical to TRBD1. This CDR3 is 14 amino acids long. Germline CDR1 LNHDA, CDR2 SQIVND (reference sequence). V dropped 7 bases and J dropped 5; count of bases not matched to a gene: 9. This chain's CDR3 is CASTVDREGTEAFF. CDR3 nucleotides: TGTGCCAGTACCGTGGACAGGGAGGGGACTGAAGCTTTCTTT.

The rearrangement links TRBV10-3 to TRBJ1-2, with D perhaps TRBD1 (5 bases). The CDR3 has 13 amino acids. Trimming pared 7 bases from V and 3 bases from J, leaving 12 bases between. Germline-derived CDR1 and CDR2 are ENHRY and SYGVKD. The CDR3 region is CAINPGSDYGYTF. The CDR3 DNA is TGTGCCATCAACCCAGGGTCGGACTATGGCTACACCTTC.

This sequence joins TRBV19 and TRBJ1-3, with unresolved D. Trimming stripped 8 bases from V and 3 bases from J, with 11 bases between. Germline assignment: CDR1 LNHDA and CDR2 SQIVND (reference sequence). CDR3 length equals 13 residues. The CDR3 sequence is CASCEDYGNTIYF. Here the CDR3 DNA reads TGTGCCAGTTGCGAAGACTATGGAAACACCATATATTTT.

This chain connects TRBV3-1 (or the pseudogene TRBV3-2) to TRBJ1-1, with TRBD1 matching 8 bases. V trimming: 4 bases; J trimming: 1 base; junction bases outside the gene matches: 5. The germline gives CDR1 LGHDT, CDR2 YNNKEL (reference sequence). This CDR3 spans 15 amino acids. CDR3 nucleotides: TGTGCCAGCAGCCGAGGGGACAGGTCGAACACTGAAGCTTTCTTT. Its translation: CASSRGDRSNTEAFF.

This clone was observed a few times. Germline is not matched at one junction end, which may reflect a read error. CDR3 sequence: CASTLVSGNPTGELFF. In nucleotides, the CDR3 is TGTGCCAGCACCTTAGTCTCAGGGAATCCCACCGGGGAGCTGTTTTTT. The genes are TRBV11-2 and TRBJ2-2, with D possibly matching TRBD1 (5 bases). The CDR3 has 16 amino acids. The germline V gene encodes CDR1 SGHAT and CDR2 FQNNGV.

The chain's CDR3 is CASSQRVAGTGTSGYTF. The CDR3 DNA reads TGTGCCAGCAGCCAAAGGGTTGCCGGGACAGGGACAAGTGGCTACACCTTC. The chain employs TRBV3-1 (or the pseudogene TRBV3-2) and TRBJ1-2; 9 bases agree with TRBD1. V was clipped by 2 bases and J by 7 bases; unmatched bases: 14. In germline, CDR1 is LGHDT, CDR2 YNNKEL (reference sequence). This CDR3 spans 17 amino acids.

CDR3 sequence reads: CASSRDGTSATDTQYF. The CDR3 bases are TGTGCCAGCAGCCGGGACGGGACTAGCGCCACAGATACGCAGTATTTT. The V call is TRBV3-1 (or the pseudogene TRBV3-2), the J call TRBJ2-3; 10 bases are shared with TRBD2. After removal of 4 bases from V and 2 bases from J, the junction contained 6 bases not matched to a gene. Looked up from germline, CDR1 is LGHDT and CDR2 is YNNKEL (reference sequence). The CDR3 spans 16 residues.

The chain joins TRBV10-1 to TRBJ2-2, with 11 bases aligning to TRBD1. CDR1 and CDR2 from the germline V gene are WNHNN and SYGVQD (reference sequence). The CDR3 extends over 13 amino acids. V lost 10 bases to trimming and J lost 6 bases; unmatched junction nucleotides: 4. As DNA, the CDR3 is TGCGCCACGAAGGGACAGGGGGCCGGGGAGCTGTTTTTT. Protein product: CATKGQGAGELFF.

The chain combines TRBV19 with TRBJ2-3; 10 nucleotides align to TRBD2. With 5 bases clipped from V and 7 bases from J, the junction kept 9 bases outside the gene matches. The CDR3 has 15 residues. In germline, CDR1 is LNHDA, CDR2 SQIVND (reference sequence). The CDR3 region has the DNA TGTGCCAGTAGTTCAGCGGGGGGGCCGGGAAATACGCAGTATTTT. As protein: CASSSAGGPGNTQYF.

In its sample, this clone was seen once. The CDR3 DNA reads as TGTGCCAGCAGTTCTTCTGGGACAGGGGAAGGCAATGAGCAGTTCTTC. Encoded protein: CASSSSGTGEGNEQFF. The chain links TRBV6-5 to TRBJ2-1; 10 bases are shared with TRBD1. The germline V gene has CDR1 MNHEY and CDR2 SVGAGI. There are 16 residues in the CDR3. Unmatched junction bases numbered 9, after V lost 4 bases and J lost 6 bases.

This chain uses TRBV18 with TRBJ2-7, with a possible D match to TRBD2 (5 bases). V gave up 2 bases and J gave up 0 bases, with 11 bases separating them. The length of the CDR3 is 15 residues. The V gene's germline CDR1 is KGHSH and CDR2 LQKENI. CDR3 in DNA: TGTGCCAGCTCACCAGGCGGGCCGAGCTCCTACGAGCAGTACTTC. Its protein is CASSPGGPSSYEQYF.

V usage is TRBV5-6 and J usage is TRBJ2-3; tentative D call: TRBD2 (6 bases). The CDR3 contains 12 residues. Germline V gene sequence: CDR1 SGHDT, CDR2 YYEEEE. V was clipped by 5 bases and J by 5 bases, with 9 bases between them. CDR3 region: CASRRRGDTQYF. DNA of the CDR3: TGTGCCAGCAGAAGGAGGGGAGATACGCAGTATTTT.

This clone was seen more than once but under ten times. The chain joins TRBV28 to TRBJ2-3, with a possible D match to TRBD1 (5 bases). The germline gives CDR1 MDHEN, CDR2 SYDVKM. The CDR3 is made up of 17 amino acids. V shed 3 bases and J shed 3 bases, with 19 bases lying between them. CDR3 DNA sequence: TGTGCCAGCAGTTTCGGTGGGGCTGCCGCACCAACAGATACGCAGTATTTT. It codes for CASSFGGAAAPTDTQYF.

The V and J genes are TRBV7-2 and TRBJ2-3; D uncertain. The CDR3 sequence is 15 residues long. Per germline, CDR1 SGHTA and CDR2 FQGNSA. V lost 5 bases and J 6 bases, leaving 18 bases between the germline ends. CDR3 sequence reads: CASSLRRTMGDTQYF. For the CDR3, the DNA is TGTGCCAGCAGCCTCCGCCGAACAATGGGCGATACGCAGTATTTT.

The chain combines TRBV24-1 with TRBJ2-1; 9 bases map to TRBD1. CDR1 and CDR2 from the germline V gene are KGHDR and SFDVKD. The CDR3 has 18 residues. V dropped 0 bases and J dropped 8; count of bases not matched to a gene: 13. As DNA, the CDR3 is TGTGCCACCAGTGATTTGCAACGGACCAGGACAGGGGTCGATGAGCAGTTCTTC. It is translated as CATSDLQRTRTGVDEQFF.

The V and J genes are TRBV5-5 and TRBJ1-1; 7 bases are a match to TRBD1. The V gene end was trimmed by 0 bases and the J gene end by 5 bases; junction bases not matched to a gene: 13. Germline CDR1 is SGHKS and CDR2 is YYEKEE (reference sequence). This CDR3 has 17 residues. In DNA form, the CDR3 reads TGTGCCAGCAGCTTGGATCTTATAACAGGGGTAAGGACTGAAGCTTTCTTT. It translates to CASSLDLITGVRTEAFF.

This clone was seen just once. This chain links TRBV9 with TRBJ1-3; no clear D gene. CDR1 and CDR2 (germline): SGDLS, YYNGEE. The CDR3 runs to 17 residues. V gave up 0 bases and J gave up 2 bases, with 15 bases separating them. The CDR3 DNA reads TGTGCCAGCAGCGTAGAGGTTGGGGAGCGGCCTGGAAACACCATATATTTT. It encodes CASSVEVGERPGNTIYF.

This clone has more than one count but fewer than ten. The chain is built from TRBV5-4 and TRBJ2-1; 7 positions match TRBD1. Germline CDR1 SGHNT, CDR2 YYREEE (reference sequence). The CDR3 is made up of 17 amino acids. Unmatched junction bases numbered 12, after V lost 4 bases and J lost 2 bases. CDR3 protein: CASSLSPGTETYNEQFF. The CDR3 bases are TGTGCCAGCAGCCTCTCCCCCGGGACAGAAACCTACAATGAGCAGTTCTTC. Together with reference TRBV5-4 and TRBJ2-1, the CDR3 gives the full variable domain: ETGVTQSPTHLIKTRGQQVTLRCSSQSGHNTVSWYQQALGQGPQFIFQYYREEENGRGNFPPRFSGLQFPNYSSELNVNALELDDSALYLCASSLSPGTETYNEQFFGPGTRLTVL.

The V and J genes are TRBV5-1 and TRBJ2-7; a weak D match, TRBD1 (6 bases). Deletions cut 4 bases from V and 0 bases from J, with 17 bases between. The CDR3 is 16 residues long. Per the germline V gene, CDR1 is SGHRS and CDR2 is YFSETQ. The CDR3 region is CASSPLDSLPSYEQYF. In nucleotides, the CDR3 is TGCGCCAGCAGCCCCTTGGACAGTCTTCCCTCCTACGAGCAGTACTTC. Variable domain in full (rest from reference TRBV5-1 and TRBJ2-7): KAGVTQTPRYLIKTRGQQVTLSCSPISGHRSVSWYQQTPGQGLQFLFEYFSETQRNKGNFPGRFSGRQFSNSRSEMNVSTLELGDSALYLCASSPLDSLPSYEQYFGPGTRLTVT.

The chain joins TRBV19 to TRBJ1-1, with D tentatively TRBD1 (5 bases). CDR3 length: 15 residues. From germline, CDR1 is LNHDA and CDR2 SQIVND (reference sequence). Trimming removed 4 bases at V and 3 bases at J, with 15 bases between. CDR3 bases: TGTGCCAGTAGTAGCCAAGGAGTAGGGGACACTGAAGCTTTCTTT. Protein sequence: CASSSQGVGDTEAFF.

The CDR3 loop is CASSLDLIGQGLKQYF. The CDR3 region has the DNA TGTGCCAGCAGCTTGGACCTAATTGGACAGGGGTTGAAGCAGTACTTC. This rearrangement joins TRBV5-4 to TRBJ2-7, with TRBD1 matching 9 bases. The CDR3 runs to 16 residues. Per the germline V gene, CDR1 is SGHNT and CDR2 is YYREEE (reference sequence). J was trimmed by 8 bases and V by 0 bases; bases with no gene match: 12.

The chain combines TRBV5-1 with TRBJ1-4; maybe TRBD1 (6 bases). The CDR3 length is 14 residues. Looked up from germline, CDR1 is SGHRS and CDR2 is YFSETQ. The germline V and J ends were trimmed by 4 bases and 5 bases, with 12 bases remaining between them. The CDR3 is CASSLQGLNEKLFF. The CDR3 DNA sequence: TGCGCCAGCAGCCTACAGGGCCTCAATGAAAAACTGTTTTTT.

This clone was counted a few times. The chain links TRBV9 to TRBJ1-6; 7 bases are shared with TRBD1. Germline values: CDR1 SGDLS, CDR2 YYNGEE. The CDR3 sequence is 14 residues long. V trimming: 3 bases; J trimming: 8 bases; junction bases outside the gene matches: 5. In nucleotides, the CDR3 is TGTGCCAGCAGCGGACAGGGTCGGGATTCACCCCTCCACTTT. Amino acid sequence: CASSGQGRDSPLHF. Supplemented by reference TRBV9 and TRBJ1-6, the full variable domain reads DSGVTQTPKHLITATGQRVTLRCSPRSGDLSVYWYQQSLDQGLQFLIQYYNGEERAKGNILERFSAQQFPDLHSELNLSSLELGDSALYFCASSGQGRDSPLHFGNGTRLTVT.

The V and J genes are TRBV5-8 and TRBJ2-4; maybe TRBD1 (5 bases). CDR1 and CDR2 from the germline V gene are SGHTS and YDEGEE. The CDR3 has 14 amino acids. V lost 4 bases, J lost 5 bases, and 13 bases lay in between. The CDR3 loop reads CASSLQGIQNIQYF. The CDR3 nucleotides read TGTGCCAGCAGCCTGCAGGGAATACAAAACATTCAGTACTTC.

The rearrangement joins TRBV6-1 to TRBJ2-3; 13 nucleotides agree with TRBD2. The ends lost 3 bases at V and 4 bases at J; junction bases unmatched: 10. This CDR3 has 18 amino acids. Germline values: CDR1 MNHNS, CDR2 SASEGT. CDR3 in amino acids: CASSERELAGGTPDTQYF. The CDR3 nucleotides read TGTGCCAGCAGTGAGAGGGAACTAGCGGGGGGGACCCCAGATACGCAGTATTTT.

The CDR3: CASRYQGGASAEAFF. The CDR3, as DNA: TGTGCCAGCAGATATCAAGGGGGCGCGAGCGCTGAAGCTTTCTTT. The chain joins TRBV28 to TRBJ1-1, with 7 bases matching TRBD1. Germline V gene sequence: CDR1 MDHEN, CDR2 SYDVKM. The CDR3 spans 15 residues. The ends lost 6 bases at V and 6 bases at J; junction bases unmatched: 13.